This T cell receptor beta chain was recorded in a study of T cells in Graves' hyperthyroidism and ophthalmopathy. RNA transcripts yielded amplified TCR beta CDR3 regions. The TCR CDR3 was amplified in a first-round RT-PCR using the HTBI primer set. TCRdb reprocessed the multiplex PCR reads via MiXCR and lists one record per CDR3 protein. The table includes 450,000 to 600,000 distinct CDR3 sequences, 15% to 20% detected once. Uncontrolled infection, other autoimmune disease, pregnancy or lactation disqualified patients from enrolment. PBMCs were obtained from roughly 10 ml fresh peripheral blood. This clonotype was observed many times. Antigen unknown. Points from the study as a whole: Model-based prediction identified ophthalmopathy a median approximately 6.2 months prior to its onset. Most clonotypes expanded in thyroid above 0.001 were likewise present in blood.

V was pared by 3 bases and J by 1 base, with 7 bases of the junction left unmatched. The CDR3 is 16 amino acids. Per the germline V gene, CDR1 is SGHVS and CDR2 is FQNEAQ. V gene TRBV7-8 combines with J gene TRBJ2-3, with 7 positions matching TRBD1. The sequence was collected from a man in his forties with Graves' ophthalmopathy. Specimen: blood. CDR3 in DNA: TGTGCCAGCAGCTTCCGCGACAGGGTTGGCACAGATACGCAGTATTTT. This gives the protein CASSFRDRVGTDTQYF.